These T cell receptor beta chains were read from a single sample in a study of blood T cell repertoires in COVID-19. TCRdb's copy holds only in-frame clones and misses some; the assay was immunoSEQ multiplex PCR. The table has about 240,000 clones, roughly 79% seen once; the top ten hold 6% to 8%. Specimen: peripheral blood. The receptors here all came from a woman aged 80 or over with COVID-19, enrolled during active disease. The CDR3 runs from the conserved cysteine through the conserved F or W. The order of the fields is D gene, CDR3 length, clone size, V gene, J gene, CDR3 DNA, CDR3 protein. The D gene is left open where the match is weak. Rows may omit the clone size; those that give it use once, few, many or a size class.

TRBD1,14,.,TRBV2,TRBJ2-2,TGTGCCAGCAGCACAGGGGTCAGGACCGGGGAGCTGTTTTTT,CASSTGVRTGELFF
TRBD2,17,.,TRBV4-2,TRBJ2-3,TGTGCCAGCAGCCAAGATGTTGGGGCGGGAGTTCCAGATACGCAGTATTTT,CASSQDVGAGVPDTQYF
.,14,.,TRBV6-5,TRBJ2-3,TGTGCCAGCAGTTCCACCTCGAGGGTAGATACGCAGTATTTT,CASSSTSRVDTQYF
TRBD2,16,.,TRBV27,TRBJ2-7,TGTGCCAGCAGTACGGCTTGGGGACTAGCAGACAACGAGCAGTACTTC,CASSTAWGLADNEQYF
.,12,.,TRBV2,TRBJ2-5,TGTGCCAGCCAGCACAGGGTTGAGACCCAGTACTTC,CASQHRVETQYF
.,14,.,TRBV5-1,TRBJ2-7,TGCGCCAGCAGCACGCCAACAGGCACCTACGAGCAGTACTTC,CASSTPTGTYEQYF
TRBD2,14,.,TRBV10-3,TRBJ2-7,TGTGCCATCAGTGATCCGGGACTAGCGGCCGAGCAGTACTTC,CAISDPGLAAEQYF
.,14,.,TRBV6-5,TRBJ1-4,TGTGCCAGCAGTTACATGGGGCAGACTGAAAAACTGTTTTTT,CASSYMGQTEKLFF
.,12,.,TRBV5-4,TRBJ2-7,TGTGCCAGCAGCTTCGACAGCTACGAGCAGTACTTC,CASSFDSYEQYF
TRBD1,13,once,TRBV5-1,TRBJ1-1,TGCGCCAGCAGCCGAAGACAGGGAGCTGAAGCTTTCTTT,CASSRRQGAEAFF
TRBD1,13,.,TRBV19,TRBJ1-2,TGTGCCAGTAGTATAGGACAGGGGACCGGCTACACCTTC,CASSIGQGTGYTF
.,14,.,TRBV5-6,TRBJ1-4,TGTGCCAGCAGCTTAGATAGAGTTGATGAAAAACTGTTTTTT,CASSLDRVDEKLFF
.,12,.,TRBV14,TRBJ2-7,TGTGCCAGCAGCCAAAGACAGGAATGGCAGTACTTC,CASSQRQEWQYF
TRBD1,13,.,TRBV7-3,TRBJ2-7,TGTGCCAGCAGCTGGGGACAGTTCTCCGAGCAGTACTTC,CASSWGQFSEQYF
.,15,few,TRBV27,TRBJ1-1,TGTGCCAGCAGTTTAAGGACAGCCCCAAACACTGAAGCTTTCTTT,CASSLRTAPNTEAFF
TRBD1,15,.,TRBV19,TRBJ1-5,TGTGCCAGTAGGACGGGACAGGGGGACAATCAGCCCCAGCATTTT,CASRTGQGDNQPQHF
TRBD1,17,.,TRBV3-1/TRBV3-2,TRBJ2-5,TGTGCCAGCAGCCAAGGAGTCCCCGGGACAGGGAGGGAGACCCAGTACTTC,CASSQGVPGTGRETQYF
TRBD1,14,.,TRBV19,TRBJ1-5,TGTGCCAGTAGTATTACAGGGGGGGATCAGCCCCAGCATTTT,CASSITGGDQPQHF
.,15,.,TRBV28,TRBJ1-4,TGTGCCAGCAACTCTTTGGGGCAGCCTACGGAAAAACTGTTTTTT,CASNSLGQPTEKLFF
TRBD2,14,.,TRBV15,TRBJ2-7,TGTGCCACCTCATCAAGCGGGAGTAACTACGAGCAGTACTTC,CATSSSGSNYEQYF
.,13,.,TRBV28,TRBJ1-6,TGTGCCAGCAGAGACCCCTCAGGGACACCCCTCCACTTT,CASRDPSGTPLHF
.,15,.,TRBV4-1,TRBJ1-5,TGCGCCAGCAGCCCCCGGGGGGGGAGCAATCAGCCCCAGCATTTT,CASSPRGGSNQPQHF
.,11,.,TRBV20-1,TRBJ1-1,TGCAGTGCTAGAGATTTGGCTTTAGCTTTCTTT,CSARDLALAFF
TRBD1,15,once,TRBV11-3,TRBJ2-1,TGTGCCAGCAGCTTTTCCGGGACAGGGGGCTATGAGCAGTTCTTC,CASSFSGTGGYEQFF
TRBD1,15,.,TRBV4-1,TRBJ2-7,TGCGCCAGCAGCCCCAAAGGGACAGGGACCTACGAGCAGTACTTC,CASSPKGTGTYEQYF
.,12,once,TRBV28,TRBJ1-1,TGTGCCAGCAGGGGGGCAGGGCTCGGAGCTTTCTTT,CASRGAGLGAFF
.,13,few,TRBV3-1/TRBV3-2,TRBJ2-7,TGTGCCAGCAGCCCCACTAGTAAGGGCGAGCAGTACTTC,CASSPTSKGEQYF
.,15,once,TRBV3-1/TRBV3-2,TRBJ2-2,TGTGCCAGCAGATACCAGGGGAAGAACACCGGGGAGCTGTTTTTT,CASRYQGKNTGELFF
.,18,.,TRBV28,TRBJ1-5,TGTGCCAGCAGTTCCCAATCCGGGACTTTATTGGCCGATCAGCCCCAGCATTTT,CASSSQSGTLLADQPQHF
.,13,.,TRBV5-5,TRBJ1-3,TGTGCCAGCAGCTTTGTCGTAACAAGCACCATATATTTT,CASSFVVTSTIYF
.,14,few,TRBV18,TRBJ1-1,TGTGCCAGCTCACAAGGACTTCAGAACACTGAAGCTTTCTTT,CASSQGLQNTEAFF
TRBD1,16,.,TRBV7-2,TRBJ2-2,TGTGCCAGCACCCCGGGGACAGGGGGTTTCACCGGGGAGCTGTTTTTT,CASTPGTGGFTGELFF
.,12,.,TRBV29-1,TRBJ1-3,TGCAGCGTTGGGCAGACTCCAGACACCATATATTTT,CSVGQTPDTIYF
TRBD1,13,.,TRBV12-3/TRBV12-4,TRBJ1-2,TGTGCCAGCAGGCGGGGGACAGGGAATGGCTACACCTTC,CASRRGTGNGYTF
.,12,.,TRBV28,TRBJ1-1,TGTGCCAGCAGTTTACAACAGGCTGAAGCTTTCTTT,CASSLQQAEAFF
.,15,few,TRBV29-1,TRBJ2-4,TGCAGCGTTGCCGCGGGCCGGTCTTCCAAAAACATTCAGTACTTC,CSVAAGRSSKNIQYF
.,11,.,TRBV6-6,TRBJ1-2,TGTGCCAGTTCAGTACCCTATGGCTACACCTTC,CASSVPYGYTF
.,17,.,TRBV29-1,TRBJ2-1,TGCAGCGTAACCCCTTTTTCGGCCCGCCGGGTTAACAATGAGCAGTTCTTC,CSVTPFSARRVNNEQFF
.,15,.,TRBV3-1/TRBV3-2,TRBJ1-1,TGTGCCAGCAGCCAAGAGCGAGCCAGGGGAGTGCGGGCTTTCTTT,CASSQERARGVRAFF
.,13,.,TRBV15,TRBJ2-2,TGTGCCACCAGCAGAGATAGGAGCCGAGAGCTGTTTTTT,CATSRDRSRELFF
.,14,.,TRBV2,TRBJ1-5,TGTGCCAGCCGGGAGGGGTTGGTGATTCAGCCCCAGCATTTT,CASREGLVIQPQHF
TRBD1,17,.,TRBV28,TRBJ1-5,TGTGCCAGCAGTTTACGCCGGGACAGATATAGCAATCAGCCCCAGCATTTT,CASSLRRDRYSNQPQHF
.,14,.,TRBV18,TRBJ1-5,TGTGCCAGCTCCCTTGGGAGGGGTAATCAGCCCCAGCATTTT,CASSLGRGNQPQHF
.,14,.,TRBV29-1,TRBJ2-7,TGCAGCGTTGCCCCACGAAGGGGGACCTACGAGCAGTACTTC,CSVAPRRGTYEQYF
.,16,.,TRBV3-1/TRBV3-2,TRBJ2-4,TGTGCCAGCAGCCCGAGGGACCGGGGGGCCAAAAACATTCAGTACTTC,CASSPRDRGAKNIQYF
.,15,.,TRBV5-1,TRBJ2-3,TGCGCCAGCAGGACTCAGGGGCTTGGCACAGATACGCAGTATTTT,CASRTQGLGTDTQYF